The rows below give T cell receptor beta chains drawn from one sample of a study of blood T cell repertoires in COVID-19. The method was immunoSEQ multiplex PCR; TCRdb's version includes in-frame clones alone and lacks a portion of them. The sample carries around 100,000 clones, roughly 84% recorded once. The material sequenced was peripheral blood. The receptors come from a human donor in a cohort sampled during active COVID-19. The CDR3 runs from the conserved cysteine through the conserved F or W. D genes are given only for firm matches. Expanded clones are given a class, and other clones once, few, many or no size at all.

d_call: TRBD2
v_call: TRBV30
clone_size: -
j_call: TRBJ2-2
cdr3_nt: TGTGCCTGGGGTGGCGGGGGGAACACCGGGGAGCTGTTTTTT
cdr3_aa: CAWGGGGNTGELFF

d_call: -
v_call: TRBV15
clone_size: -
j_call: TRBJ2-5
cdr3_nt: TGTGCCACCAGCAGAGATGTGGGGGCCTTGGGGGAGACCCAGTACTTC
cdr3_aa: CATSRDVGALGETQYF

d_call: TRBD2
v_call: TRBV25-1
clone_size: -
j_call: TRBJ2-5
cdr3_nt: TGTGCCAGCAGTTCGACTAGCTCTTCACGGGAGACCCAGTACTTC
cdr3_aa: CASSSTSSSRETQYF

d_call: TRBD2
v_call: TRBV9
clone_size: -
j_call: TRBJ2-7
cdr3_nt: TGTGCCAGCAGCCCCACTAGCGCGCCTTACTCCTACGAGCAGTACTTC
cdr3_aa: CASSPTSAPYSYEQYF

d_call: TRBD2
v_call: TRBV30
clone_size: -
j_call: TRBJ2-5
cdr3_nt: TGTGCCTGGAGTGTACTCGGGAGGCGGGAGACCCAGTACTTC
cdr3_aa: CAWSVLGRRETQYF

d_call: TRBD2
v_call: TRBV18
clone_size: -
j_call: TRBJ2-5
cdr3_nt: TGTGCCAGCTCACCTCTAGCGGGAGGTTCCGAGACCCAGTACTTC
cdr3_aa: CASSPLAGGSETQYF

d_call: TRBD1
v_call: TRBV6-6
clone_size: -
j_call: TRBJ2-7
cdr3_nt: TGTGCCAGCAGCAATACCGGGACAGGGGGATACGAGCAGTACTTC
cdr3_aa: CASSNTGTGGYEQYF

d_call: TRBD2
v_call: TRBV7-2
clone_size: -
j_call: TRBJ2-7
cdr3_nt: TGTGCCAGCAGCCAACGTAGCGGGAGGGCCGGCGAGCAGTACTTC
cdr3_aa: CASSQRSGRAGEQYF

d_call: TRBD1
v_call: TRBV19
clone_size: -
j_call: TRBJ2-7
cdr3_nt: TGTGCCAGTAGTATCGAAGACAGGGGGTACGAGCAGTACTTC
cdr3_aa: CASSIEDRGYEQYF

d_call: TRBD2
v_call: TRBV3-1/TRBV3-2
clone_size: -
j_call: TRBJ2-2
cdr3_nt: TGTGCCAGCAGCCACTGGGCGGGAGGGACCGGGGAGCTGTTTTTT
cdr3_aa: CASSHWAGGTGELFF

d_call: -
v_call: TRBV11-2
clone_size: -
j_call: TRBJ1-4
cdr3_nt: TGTGCCAGCAGCTTGGGTAGCAATGAAAAACTGTTTTTT
cdr3_aa: CASSLGSNEKLFF

d_call: -
v_call: TRBV11-2
clone_size: once
j_call: TRBJ1-4
cdr3_nt: TGTGCCAGCAGCTCCAGTGCCGAAAAACTGTTTTTT
cdr3_aa: CASSSSAEKLFF

d_call: TRBD1
v_call: TRBV5-6
clone_size: -
j_call: TRBJ1-5
cdr3_nt: TGTGCCAGCAGCCGGGGGACAGGGGGTAATCAGCCCCAGCATTTT
cdr3_aa: CASSRGTGGNQPQHF

d_call: -
v_call: TRBV7-9
clone_size: -
j_call: TRBJ2-3
cdr3_nt: TGTGCCAGCAGTCTCCAGGGGAGCACAGATACGCAGTATTTT
cdr3_aa: CASSLQGSTDTQYF

d_call: TRBD1
v_call: TRBV7-2
clone_size: -
j_call: TRBJ1-2
cdr3_nt: TGTGCCAGCAGCTCGGGACAGGTCACGTATGGCTACACCTTC
cdr3_aa: CASSSGQVTYGYTF

d_call: -
v_call: TRBV10-2
clone_size: -
j_call: TRBJ2-2
cdr3_nt: TGCGCCAGCAAGACAGGAGCGAACACCGGGGAGCTGTTTTTT
cdr3_aa: CASKTGANTGELFF

d_call: TRBD2
v_call: TRBV6-1
clone_size: -
j_call: TRBJ2-5
cdr3_nt: TGTGCCAGCAGTGTGGGACTAGCGGGGGGGCAGGGAGAGACCCAGTACTTC
cdr3_aa: CASSVGLAGGQGETQYF

d_call: -
v_call: TRBV5-1
clone_size: once
j_call: TRBJ2-2
cdr3_nt: TGCGCCAGCAGCCCCTATAAGAACACCGGGGAGCTGTTTTTT
cdr3_aa: CASSPYKNTGELFF

d_call: -
v_call: TRBV7-2
clone_size: -
j_call: TRBJ1-2
cdr3_nt: TGTGCCAGCAGCTTAGCACAGGACTATGGCTACACCTTC
cdr3_aa: CASSLAQDYGYTF

d_call: TRBD2
v_call: TRBV30
clone_size: -
j_call: TRBJ2-3
cdr3_nt: TGTGCCTGGACTAGCGGGGACACAGATACGCAGTATTTT
cdr3_aa: CAWTSGDTDTQYF

d_call: -
v_call: TRBV7-2
clone_size: -
j_call: TRBJ1-2
cdr3_nt: TGTGCCAGCAGCCCCGACAGTTTCTATGGCTACACCTTC
cdr3_aa: CASSPDSFYGYTF

d_call: -
v_call: TRBV5-1
clone_size: -
j_call: TRBJ2-1
cdr3_nt: TGCGCCAGCAGCTTATCTAGCGCCTCCTACAATGAGCAGTTCTTC
cdr3_aa: CASSLSSASYNEQFF

d_call: TRBD1
v_call: TRBV15
clone_size: -
j_call: TRBJ1-2
cdr3_nt: TGTGCCACCAGCAGAGACAGGGGGCACTCAAGGTATGGCTACACCTTC
cdr3_aa: CATSRDRGHSRYGYTF

d_call: -
v_call: TRBV18
clone_size: -
j_call: TRBJ1-2
cdr3_nt: TGTGCCAGCTCACCGTCGGACGGACTTAACTATGGCTACACCTTC
cdr3_aa: CASSPSDGLNYGYTF

d_call: TRBD1
v_call: TRBV4-1
clone_size: -
j_call: TRBJ1-5
cdr3_nt: TGCGCCAGCAGCCAAGAAGGCGGACAGGGAGGCAATCAGCCCCAGCATTTT
cdr3_aa: CASSQEGGQGGNQPQHF